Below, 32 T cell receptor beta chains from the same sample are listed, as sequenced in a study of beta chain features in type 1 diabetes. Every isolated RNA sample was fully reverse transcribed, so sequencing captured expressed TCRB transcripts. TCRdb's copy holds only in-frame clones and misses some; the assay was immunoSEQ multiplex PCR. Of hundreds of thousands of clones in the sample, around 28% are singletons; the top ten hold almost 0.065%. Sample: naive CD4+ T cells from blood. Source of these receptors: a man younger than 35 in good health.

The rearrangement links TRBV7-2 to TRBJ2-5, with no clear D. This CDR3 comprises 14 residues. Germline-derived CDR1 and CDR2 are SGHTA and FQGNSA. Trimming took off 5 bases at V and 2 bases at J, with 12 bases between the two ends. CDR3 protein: CASSRRRLQETQYF. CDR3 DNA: TGTGCCAGCAGCCGTAGACGGCTTCAAGAGACCCAGTACTTC.

CDR3 amino acids: CASSATYRGTEAFF. In nucleotides, the CDR3 is TGTGCCAGCAGCGCAACCTACAGGGGGACTGAAGCTTTCTTT. The gene calls are TRBV9 and TRBJ1-1, with 8 bases matching TRBD1. Germline CDR1 and CDR2: SGDLS and YYNGEE. The trim removed 3 bases at V and 5 bases at J, leaving 6 bases unmatched. This CDR3 is 14 amino acids long.

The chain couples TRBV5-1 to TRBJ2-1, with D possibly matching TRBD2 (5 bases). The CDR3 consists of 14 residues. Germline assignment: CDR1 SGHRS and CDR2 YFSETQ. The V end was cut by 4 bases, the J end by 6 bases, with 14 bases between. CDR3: CASSPLAGGNEQFF. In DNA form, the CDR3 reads TGCGCCAGCAGCCCCCTAGCAGGCGGCAATGAGCAGTTCTTC.

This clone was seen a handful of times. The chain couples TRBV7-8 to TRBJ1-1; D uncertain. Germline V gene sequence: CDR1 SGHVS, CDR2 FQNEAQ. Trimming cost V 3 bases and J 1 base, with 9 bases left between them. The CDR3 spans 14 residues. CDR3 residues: CASSFTGGNTEAFF. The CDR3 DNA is TGTGCCAGCAGCTTTACTGGAGGGAACACTGAAGCTTTCTTT.

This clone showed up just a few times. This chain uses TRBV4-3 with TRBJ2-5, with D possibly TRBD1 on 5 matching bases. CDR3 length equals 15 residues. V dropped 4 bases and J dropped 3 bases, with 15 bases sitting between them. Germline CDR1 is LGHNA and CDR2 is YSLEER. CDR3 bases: TGCGCCAGCAGCCGTAGTTCGACAGCCGAAGAGACCCAGTACTTC. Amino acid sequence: CASSRSSTAEETQYF.

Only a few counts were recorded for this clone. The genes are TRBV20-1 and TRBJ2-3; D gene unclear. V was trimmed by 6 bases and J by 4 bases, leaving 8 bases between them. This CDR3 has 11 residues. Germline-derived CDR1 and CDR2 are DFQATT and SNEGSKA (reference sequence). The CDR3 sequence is CSAYTPDTQYF. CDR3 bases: TGCAGTGCCTATACACCAGATACGCAGTATTTT.

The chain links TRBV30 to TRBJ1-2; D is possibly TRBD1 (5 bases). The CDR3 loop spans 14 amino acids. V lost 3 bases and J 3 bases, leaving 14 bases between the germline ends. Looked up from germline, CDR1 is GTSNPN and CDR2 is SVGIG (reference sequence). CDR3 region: CAWSRAQTHYGYTF. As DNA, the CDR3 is TGTGCCTGGAGCAGGGCCCAAACCCACTATGGCTACACCTTC.

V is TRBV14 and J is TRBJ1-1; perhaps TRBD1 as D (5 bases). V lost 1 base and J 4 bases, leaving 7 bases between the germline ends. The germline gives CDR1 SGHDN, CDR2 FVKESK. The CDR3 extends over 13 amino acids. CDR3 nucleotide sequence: TGTGCCAGCAGCCAAGTCGGGGGCACTGAAGCTTTCTTT. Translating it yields CASSQVGGTEAFF.

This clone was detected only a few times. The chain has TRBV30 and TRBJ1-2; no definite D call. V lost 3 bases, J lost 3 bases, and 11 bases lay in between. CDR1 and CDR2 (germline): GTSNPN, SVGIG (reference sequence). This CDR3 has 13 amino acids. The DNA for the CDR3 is TGTGCCTGGAGCCCCGCGGCGGACTATGGCTACACCTTC. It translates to CAWSPAADYGYTF.

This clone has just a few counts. The CDR3 DNA is TGTGCCAGCAGCTTAACTAGATTGAATGAGCAGTTCTTC. It is translated as CASSLTRLNEQFF. The V and J genes are TRBV7-2 and TRBJ2-1; maybe TRBD2 (5 bases). V was clipped by 2 bases and J by 7 bases, with 9 bases between them. Germline CDR1 SGHTA, CDR2 FQGNSA. This CDR3 is 13 amino acids long.

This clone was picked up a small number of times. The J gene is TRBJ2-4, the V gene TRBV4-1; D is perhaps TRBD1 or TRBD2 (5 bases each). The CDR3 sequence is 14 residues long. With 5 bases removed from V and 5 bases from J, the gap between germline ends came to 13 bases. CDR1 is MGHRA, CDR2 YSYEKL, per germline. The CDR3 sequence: CASSREGQENIQYF. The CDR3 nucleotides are TGCGCCAGCAGCAGAGAGGGGCAGGAAAACATTCAGTACTTC.

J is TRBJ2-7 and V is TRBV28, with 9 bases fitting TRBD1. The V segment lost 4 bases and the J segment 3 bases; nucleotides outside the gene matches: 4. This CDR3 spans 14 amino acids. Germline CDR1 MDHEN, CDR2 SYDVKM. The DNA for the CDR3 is TGTGCCAGCAGTTACCCGGGACAGGGCTACGAGCAGTACTTC. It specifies CASSYPGQGYEQYF.

The CDR3 DNA sequence: TGTGCCTGGGGATGGGACAGCATCTACGAGCAGTACTTC. Encoded protein: CAWGWDSIYEQYF. The gene calls are TRBV30 and TRBJ2-7; 7 bases line up with TRBD1. Trimming took 5 bases from V and 3 from J; bases not matched to a gene: 7. The CDR3 is made up of 13 amino acids. Germline V gene data show CDR1 as GTSNPN and CDR2 as SVGIG (reference sequence).

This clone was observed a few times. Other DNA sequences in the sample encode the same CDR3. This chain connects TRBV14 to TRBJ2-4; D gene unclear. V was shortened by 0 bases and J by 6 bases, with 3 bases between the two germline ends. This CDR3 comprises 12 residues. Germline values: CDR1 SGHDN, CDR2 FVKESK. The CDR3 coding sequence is TGTGCCAGCAGCCAAGACAGAAACATTCAGTACTTC. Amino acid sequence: CASSQDRNIQYF.

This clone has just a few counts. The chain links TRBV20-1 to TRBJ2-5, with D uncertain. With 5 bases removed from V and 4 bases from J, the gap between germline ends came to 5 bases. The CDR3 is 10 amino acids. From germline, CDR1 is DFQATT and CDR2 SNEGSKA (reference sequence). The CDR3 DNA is TGCAGTGCTGTCGCAGAGACCCAGTACTTC. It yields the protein CSAVAETQYF.

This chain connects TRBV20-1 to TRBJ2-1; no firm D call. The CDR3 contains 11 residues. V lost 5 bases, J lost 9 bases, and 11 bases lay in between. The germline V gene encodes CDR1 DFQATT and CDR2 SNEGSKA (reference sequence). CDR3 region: CSAAVKTEQFF. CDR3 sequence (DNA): TGCAGTGCTGCCGTAAAGACTGAGCAGTTCTTC.

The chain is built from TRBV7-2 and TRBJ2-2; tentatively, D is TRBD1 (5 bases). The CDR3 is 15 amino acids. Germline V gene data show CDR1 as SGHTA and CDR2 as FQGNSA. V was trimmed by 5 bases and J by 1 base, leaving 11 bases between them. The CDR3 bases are TGTGCCAGCAGCGCTAGGCAGGGGAACACCGGGGAGCTGTTTTTT. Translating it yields CASSARQGNTGELFF.

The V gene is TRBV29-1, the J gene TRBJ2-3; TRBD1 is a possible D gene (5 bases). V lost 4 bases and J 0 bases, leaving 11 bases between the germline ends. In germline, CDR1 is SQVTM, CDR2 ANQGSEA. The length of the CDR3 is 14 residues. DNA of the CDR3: TGCAGCGTTGTCGGACACCCTAGCACAGATACGCAGTATTTT. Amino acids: CSVVGHPSTDTQYF.

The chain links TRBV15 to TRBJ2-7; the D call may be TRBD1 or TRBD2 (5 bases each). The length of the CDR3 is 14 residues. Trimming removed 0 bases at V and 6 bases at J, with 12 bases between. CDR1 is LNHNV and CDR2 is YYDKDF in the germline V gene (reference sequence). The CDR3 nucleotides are TGTGCCACCAGCAGAGATTTGGCAGGGACCGAGCAGTACTTC. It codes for CATSRDLAGTEQYF. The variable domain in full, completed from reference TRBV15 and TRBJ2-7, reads DAMVIQNPRYQVTQFGKPVTLSCSQTLNHNVMYWYQQKSSQAPKLLFHYYDKDFNNEADTPDNFQSRRPNTSFCFLDIRSPGLGDTAMYLCATSRDLAGTEQYFGPGTRLTVT.

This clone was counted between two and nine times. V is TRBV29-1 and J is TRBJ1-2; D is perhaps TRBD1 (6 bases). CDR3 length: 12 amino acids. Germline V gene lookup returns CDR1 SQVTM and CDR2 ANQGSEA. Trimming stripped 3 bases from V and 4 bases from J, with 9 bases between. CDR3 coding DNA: TGCAGCGTTGAGGTACAGGGCTATGGCTACACCTTC. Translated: CSVEVQGYGYTF.

This CDR3 reads CASSQAGDTGELFF. Written as DNA, the CDR3 is TGCGCCAGCAGCCAAGCAGGAGACACCGGGGAGCTGTTTTTT. The chain is built from TRBV4-3 and TRBJ2-2, with D unresolved. The V and J ends lost 1 base and 3 bases respectively, with 6 bases between them. Germline loops: CDR1 LGHNA, CDR2 YSLEER. This CDR3 comprises 14 residues.

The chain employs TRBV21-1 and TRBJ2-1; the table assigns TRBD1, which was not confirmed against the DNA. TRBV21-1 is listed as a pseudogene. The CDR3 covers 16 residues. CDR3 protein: CASSTGQGLGYNEQFF. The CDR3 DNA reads TGTGCCAGCAGCACGGGACAGGGTTTGGGCTACAATGAGCAGTTCTTC.

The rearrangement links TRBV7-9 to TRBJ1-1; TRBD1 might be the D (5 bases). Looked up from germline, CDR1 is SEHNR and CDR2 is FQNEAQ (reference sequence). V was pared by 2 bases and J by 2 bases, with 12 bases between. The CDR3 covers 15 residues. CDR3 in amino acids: CASSLWKGANTEAFF. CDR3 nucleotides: TGTGCCAGCAGCTTATGGAAAGGGGCTAACACTGAAGCTTTCTTT.

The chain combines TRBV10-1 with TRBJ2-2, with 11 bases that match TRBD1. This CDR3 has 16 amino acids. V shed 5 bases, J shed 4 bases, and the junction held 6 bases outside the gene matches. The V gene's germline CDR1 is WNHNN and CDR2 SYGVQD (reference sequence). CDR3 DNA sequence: TGCGCCAGCAGTTCAGGGACAGGGGGAGTCACCGGGGAGCTGTTTTTT. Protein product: CASSSGTGGVTGELFF.

The CDR3 region is CASSLTGSTEAFF. The CDR3 DNA sequence: TGTGCCAGCAGCCTCACAGGGAGCACTGAAGCTTTCTTT. The V call is TRBV6-5, the J call TRBJ1-1, with a tentative D call TRBD1 (6 bases). The CDR3 runs 13 residues. Germline V gene lookup returns CDR1 MNHEY and CDR2 SVGAGI. Trimming shortened V by 6 bases and J by 4 bases, and 12 bases separated the two germline ends.

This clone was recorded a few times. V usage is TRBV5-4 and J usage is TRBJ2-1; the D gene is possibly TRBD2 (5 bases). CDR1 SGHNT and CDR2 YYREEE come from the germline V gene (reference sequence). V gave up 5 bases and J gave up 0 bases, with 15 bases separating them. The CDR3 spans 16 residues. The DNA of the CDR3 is TGTGCCAGCAGTCGCTCGACTATCAGCTCCTACAATGAGCAGTTCTTC. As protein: CASSRSTISSYNEQFF.

The CDR3 nucleotides are TGTGCCAGCAGCTTACGGGGGGAGACTGAAGCTTTCTTT. This encodes CASSLRGETEAFF. The J gene is TRBJ1-1, the V gene TRBV11-3; D possibly corresponds to TRBD1 (5 bases). This CDR3 spans 13 amino acids. Germline V lookup: CDR1 SGHNT, CDR2 YENEEA. Trimming took 2 bases from V and 5 from J, leaving 9 bases between them.

CDR3 residues: CSVERGYQETQYF. The CDR3 nucleotides read TGCAGCGTTGAGCGTGGGTACCAAGAGACCCAGTACTTC. The chain uses TRBV29-1 and TRBJ2-5; D is ambiguous. CDR3 length: 13 amino acids. Germline CDR1 is SQVTM and CDR2 is ANQGSEA. V lost 3 bases and J lost 0, with 8 bases in between.

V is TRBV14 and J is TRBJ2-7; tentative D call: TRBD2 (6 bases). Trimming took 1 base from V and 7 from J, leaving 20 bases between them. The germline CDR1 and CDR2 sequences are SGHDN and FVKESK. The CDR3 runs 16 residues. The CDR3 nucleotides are TGTGCCAGCAGCCAAGGAGTGTCGCTAGCGAGACAGGAGCAGTACTTC. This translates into CASSQGVSLARQEQYF.

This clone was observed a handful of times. The chain's CDR3 is CASSQSPLAGGYNEQFF. The CDR3 DNA follows: TGTGCCAGTAGTCAATCCCCACTAGCGGGGGGCTACAATGAGCAGTTCTTC. This chain links TRBV19 with TRBJ2-1, with TRBD2 matching 12 bases. The CDR3 covers 17 residues. Germline assignment: CDR1 LNHDA and CDR2 SQIVND (reference sequence). Germline trimming cut 5 bases from V and 3 bases from J; bases unmatched to any gene: 8.

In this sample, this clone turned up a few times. The CDR3 nucleotides read TGTGCCTGGACGGGGATTGGCACAGATACGCAGTATTTT. Its translation is CAWTGIGTDTQYF. V is TRBV30 and J is TRBJ2-3; D might be TRBD2 (5 bases). Trimming took off 4 bases at V and 1 base at J, with 9 bases between the two ends. The length of the CDR3 is 13 residues. Germline CDR1 reads GTSNPN; CDR2 reads SVGIG (reference sequence).

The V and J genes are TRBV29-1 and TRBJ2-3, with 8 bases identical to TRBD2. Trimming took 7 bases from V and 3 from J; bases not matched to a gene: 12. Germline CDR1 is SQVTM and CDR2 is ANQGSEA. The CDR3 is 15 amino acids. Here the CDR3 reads CSAGGGLARTDTQYF. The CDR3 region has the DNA TGCAGCGCCGGAGGCGGACTAGCAAGGACAGATACGCAGTATTTT.